A single sample gave rise to the 17 T cell receptor beta chains below, sequenced in a study of T-cell memory formation after mild COVID-19. A single record per CDR3 protein comes from TCRdb applying MiXCR to the 5' RACE reads. Of 50,000 to 75,000 distinct CDR3 sequences in the sample, roughly 10% were seen once. Sequencing used PBMCs or a T cell subset sorted from them (not recorded which). These receptors came from a man between 18 and 35 years old who had mild COVID-19 (a few samples of this study predate the infection). Cell type and time point are not known.

This clonotype was counted a few times. The chain links TRBV7-8 to TRBJ2-5, with unresolved D. Germline-derived CDR1 and CDR2 are SGHVS and FQNEAQ. The CDR3 has 13 amino acids. V was pared by 5 bases and J by 5 bases, with 12 bases between. Here the CDR3 reads CASSGDSGETQYF. The CDR3 bases are TGTGCCAGCAGCGGAGATTCTGGGGAGACCCAGTACTTC.

The chain combines TRBV2 with TRBJ1-5; tentative D call: TRBD1 (6 bases). The germline V gene has CDR1 SNHLY and CDR2 FYNNEI. V gave up 6 bases and J gave up 5 bases, with 11 bases separating them. There are 13 residues in the CDR3. The CDR3 coding sequence is TGTGCCAGCAGCCCAGACAGGTATCAGCCCCAGCATTTT. Translated: CASSPDRYQPQHF.

There are many counts of this clonotype. CDR3 amino acids: CASSVWEHGELFF. CDR3 bases: TGTGCCAGCAGCGTATGGGAACACGGGGAGCTGTTTTTT. The rearrangement joins TRBV9 to TRBJ2-2; D is undetermined. Trimming pared 1 base from V and 7 bases from J, leaving 8 bases between. Germline V CDR1 and CDR2: SGDLS, YYNGEE. There are 13 residues in the CDR3.

This clonotype was seen only a few times. The J gene is TRBJ2-3, the V gene TRBV20-1; 11 bases match TRBD1. Germline assignment: CDR1 DFQATT and CDR2 SNEGSKA (reference sequence). This CDR3 is built from 15 residues. The CDR3 DNA reads TGCGGGGGACAGGGTTCGGGACAGGGGGAAGATACGCAGTATTTT. Its translation: CGGQGSGQGEDTQYF.

The J gene is TRBJ1-5, the V gene TRBV12-3 or TRBV12-4; 7 nucleotides align to TRBD1. The CDR3 is 15 residues long. Unmatched junction bases numbered 3, after V lost 4 bases and J lost 0 bases. The CDR3 sequence is CASSSTGPSNQPQHF. CDR3 bases: TGTGCCAGCAGTTCGACAGGGCCTAGCAATCAGCCCCAGCATTTT.

This clonotype was picked up a small number of times. The V gene is TRBV19, the J gene TRBJ1-2, with D perhaps matching TRBD1 (6 bases). CDR3 size: 12 residues. Per the germline V gene, CDR1 is LNHDA and CDR2 is SQIVND (reference sequence). With 6 bases removed from V and 4 bases from J, the gap between germline ends came to 9 bases. The DNA for the CDR3 is TGTGCCAGTAGCGAGGACAGCTATGGCTACACCTTC. Translation gives CASSEDSYGYTF.

The chain carries TRBV5-8 and TRBJ2-1; TRBD1 might be the D (5 bases). The CDR3 totals 15 residues. Trimming cost V 6 bases and J 0 bases, with 13 bases left between them. Germline V gene lookup returns CDR1 SGHTS and CDR2 YDEGEE. The CDR3 sequence: CASIRRQSSYNEQFF. DNA of the CDR3: TGTGCCAGCATCCGACGACAGAGCTCCTACAATGAGCAGTTCTTC.

This chain joins TRBV7-2 and TRBJ2-6, with 12 bases identical to TRBD1. J was trimmed by 4 bases and V by 1 base; bases with no gene match: 8. The CDR3 extends over 19 amino acids. Germline V gene data show CDR1 as SGHTA and CDR2 as FQGNSA. Here the CDR3 reads CASSLVGTGGAYGANVLTF. In DNA form, the CDR3 reads TGTGCCAGCAGCTTAGTAGGGACAGGGGGCGCTTACGGGGCCAACGTCCTGACTTTC.

The chain links TRBV6-2 or TRBV6-3 to TRBJ2-5, with 7 bases identical to TRBD1. The CDR3 is 14 amino acids. The J segment lost 10 bases and the V segment lost 0 bases, leaving 8 bases of the junction unmatched. The germline V gene encodes CDR1 MNHEY and CDR2 SVGEGT. The CDR3 is CASSYSSEGADQYF. The CDR3 DNA follows: TGTGCCAGCAGTTACTCGAGTGAGGGGGCTGACCAGTACTTC.

This clonotype has a count of ten or more. The V and J genes are TRBV6-5 and TRBJ2-7; D possibly corresponds to TRBD1 (7 bases). The V gene lost 2 bases and the J gene lost 6 bases, with 17 bases spanning the gap. The length of the CDR3 is 15 residues. Germline assignment: CDR1 MNHEY and CDR2 SVGAGI. The CDR3 DNA reads TGTGCCAGCAGTTACCGGGTGTCAGGGGGGCGCGAGCAGTACTTC. Translating it yields CASSYRVSGGREQYF.

A remark on this clonotype: A single base separates this from a much larger clone, so it may be a read error. The chain couples TRBV24-1 to TRBJ2-3, with TRBD1 matching 8 bases. The CDR3 has 15 residues. Per the germline V gene, CDR1 is KGHDR and CDR2 is SFDVKD. The CDR3 region has the DNA TGTGCCACCAGTCCCGGACAGGGCCGCGCAGATACGAAGTATTTT. This encodes CATSPGQGRADTKYF.

Ten or more counts support this clonotype. The chain uses TRBV6-5 and TRBJ2-7; 10 bases map to TRBD2. CDR1 MNHEY and CDR2 SVGAGI come from the germline V gene. The CDR3 contains 13 residues. The J segment lost 5 bases and the V segment lost 9 bases, leaving 7 bases of the junction unmatched. The CDR3 nucleotides are TGTGCCAGGTCCGGGACTAGCGAAGACGAGCAGTACGTC. This codes for CARSGTSEDEQYV.

The V call is TRBV7-6, the J call TRBJ2-3; 8 nucleotides align to TRBD2. Trimming at V came to 3 bases and at J to 2 bases, leaving 4 bases not matched to a gene. CDR1 and CDR2 from the germline V gene are SGHVS and FNYEAQ. The CDR3 runs to 15 residues. The CDR3 sequence: CASSFGGGFTDTQYF. As DNA, the CDR3 is TGTGCCAGCAGCTTTGGCGGGGGGTTCACAGATACGCAGTATTTT.

This clonotype was counted ten times or more. This chain links TRBV29-1 with TRBJ2-3; D unclear. V shed 5 bases and J shed 1 base, with 4 bases lying between them. This CDR3 has 11 residues. From germline, CDR1 is SQVTM and CDR2 ANQGSEA. CDR3 in amino acids: CSVSRTDTQYF. The CDR3 bases are TGCAGCGTTTCTCGCACAGATACGCAGTATTTT.

The rearrangement joins TRBV27 to TRBJ2-7; tentative D call: TRBD2 (7 bases). With 9 bases removed from V and 6 bases from J, the gap between germline ends came to 15 bases. The CDR3 is made up of 12 amino acids. Germline CDR1 and CDR2: MNHEY and SMNVEV (reference sequence). The CDR3 protein is CASRGGLGEQYF. The CDR3 bases are TGTGCCAGTAGGGGGGGTCTTGGCGAGCAGTACTTC.

The rearrangement uses TRBV12-3 or TRBV12-4 and TRBJ2-7, with a weak D call TRBD2 (6 bases). The CDR3 is 12 residues long. V was shortened by 11 bases and J by 6 bases, with 17 bases between the two germline ends. The CDR3 DNA follows: TGTGCCGTTCCGGCGGGGAGCAGCGAGCAGTACGTC. This sequence encodes CAVPAGSSEQYV.

The chain uses TRBV6-6 and TRBJ1-1, with 7 nucleotides matching TRBD1. Per the germline V gene, CDR1 is MNHNY and CDR2 is SVGAGI (reference sequence). CDR3 length: 15 residues. After removal of 5 bases from V and 4 bases from J, the junction contained 10 bases not matched to a gene. The CDR3 here is CASSLNRGRFTEAFF. The CDR3 nucleotides are TGTGCCAGCAGTCTCAACAGGGGAAGGTTCACTGAAGCTTTCTTT.